This TCR beta chain was observed in a study of shared clonotypes between healthy human individuals. This clone was recorded many times. This was a deep-level run. Assay used: immunoSEQ multiplex PCR; TCRdb lists only in-frame clones, some missing. The sample has 950,000 to 1,300,000 clones, around 74% seen once. V was clipped by 2 bases and J by 2 bases, with 19 bases between them. The CDR3 contains 17 residues. Germline V gives CDR1 SGHDT, CDR2 YYEEEE. Sequencing was carried out using memory CD4+ T cells sorted from blood. This sample's subset: CD45RA-negative fraction. This clonotype was sampled from a man aged 18 to 35 in good health. V usage is TRBV5-6 and J usage is TRBJ1-2; TRBD1 might be the D (6 bases). CDR3 DNA sequence: TGTGCCAGCAGCTTATTCTCCCCTAGACAGGCCAACTATGGCTACACCTTC. Its translation: CASSLFSPRQANYGYTF.